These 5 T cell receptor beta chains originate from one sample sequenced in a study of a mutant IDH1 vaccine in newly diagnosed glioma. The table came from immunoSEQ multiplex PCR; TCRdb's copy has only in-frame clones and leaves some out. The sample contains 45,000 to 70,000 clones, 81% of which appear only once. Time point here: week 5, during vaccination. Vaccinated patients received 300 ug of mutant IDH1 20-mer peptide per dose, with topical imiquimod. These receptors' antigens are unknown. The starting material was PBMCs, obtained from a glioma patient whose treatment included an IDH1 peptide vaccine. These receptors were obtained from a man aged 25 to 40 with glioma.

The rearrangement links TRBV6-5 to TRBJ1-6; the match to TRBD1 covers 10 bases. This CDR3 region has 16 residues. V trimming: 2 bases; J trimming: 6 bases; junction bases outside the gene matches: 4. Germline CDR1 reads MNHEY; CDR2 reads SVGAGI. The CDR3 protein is CASSYRGDRGNSPLHF. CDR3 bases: TGTGCCAGCAGTTACCGAGGGGACAGGGGTAATTCACCCCTCCACTTT.

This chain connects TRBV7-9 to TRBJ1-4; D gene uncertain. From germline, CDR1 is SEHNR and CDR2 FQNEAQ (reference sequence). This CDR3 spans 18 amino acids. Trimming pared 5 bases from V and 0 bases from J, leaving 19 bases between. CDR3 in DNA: TGTGCCAGCAGCCCCCCGTGGGATAGCAATGCAACTAATGAAAAACTGTTTTTT. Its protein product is CASSPPWDSNATNEKLFF.

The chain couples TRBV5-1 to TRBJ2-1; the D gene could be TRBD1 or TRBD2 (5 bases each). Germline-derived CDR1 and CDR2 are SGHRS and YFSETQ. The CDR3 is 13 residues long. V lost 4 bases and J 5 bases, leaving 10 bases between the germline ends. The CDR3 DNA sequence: TGCGCCAGCAGCAGCAGGGACCACAATGAGCAGTTCTTC. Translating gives CASSSRDHNEQFF.

The CDR3 sequence: CASSPIAGHSYEQYF. The CDR3 DNA follows: TGTGCCAGCAGCCCGATAGCGGGGCACTCCTACGAGCAGTACTTC. The chain has TRBV27 and TRBJ2-7; 8 positions match TRBD2. The V gene end was trimmed by 6 bases and the J gene end by 0 bases; junction bases not matched to a gene: 7. There are 15 residues in the CDR3. Germline assignment: CDR1 MNHEY and CDR2 SMNVEV (reference sequence).

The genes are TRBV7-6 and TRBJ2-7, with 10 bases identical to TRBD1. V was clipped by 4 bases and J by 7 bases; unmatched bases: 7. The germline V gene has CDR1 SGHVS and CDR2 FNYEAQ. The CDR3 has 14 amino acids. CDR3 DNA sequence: TGTGCCAGCAGCTCAGCAGGGACAGGGGATGAGCAGTACTTC. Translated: CASSSAGTGDEQYF. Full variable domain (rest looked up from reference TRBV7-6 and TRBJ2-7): GAGVSQSPRYKVTKRGQDVALRCDPISGHVSLYWYRQALGQGPEFLTYFNYEAQQDKSGLPNDRFSAERPEGSISTLTIQRTEQRDSAMYRCASSSAGTGDEQYFGPGTRLTVT.